This T cell receptor beta chain originates from a study of metastatic and nonmetastatic thyroid tumors. TCRdb reanalyzed the PCR reads via MiXCR. The sample contains roughly 33,000 clones, approximately 15% of which appear only once. This CDR3 is built from 13 residues. V shed 2 bases and J shed 4 bases, with 11 bases lying between them. The germline V gene encodes CDR1 DFQATT and CDR2 SNEGSKA (reference sequence). The entire patient cohort was treatment-naive prior to thyroid surgery. The rearrangement joins TRBV20-1 to TRBJ1-2; no clear D gene. The sequence derives from a female donor with papillary thyroid cancer or a benign thyroid nodule (not recorded which). Some clones in this sample may be carry-over from other donors' samples. Sequencing input: blood. The CDR3 reads CSARHPEFYGYTF. The CDR3 DNA sequence: TGCAGTGCTAGACATCCGGAATTCTATGGCTACACCTTC.